Below, 10 T cell receptor beta chains from the same sample are listed, as sequenced in a study of cytomegalovirus exposure and HLA in healthy donors. The PCR employed 60 Vbeta primers together with 13 Jbeta primers. Data came from immunoSEQ multiplex PCR; TCRdb stores just in-frame clones and leaves some out. The clone table shows tens of thousands of clones, with the ten largest holding around 4%. Sequenced sample: PBMCs. The receptors here all came from a male donor in good health and CMV-seronegative.

The genes are TRBV6-5 and TRBJ1-5; TRBD1 matches at 9 bases. This CDR3 spans 14 amino acids. The germline V gene has CDR1 MNHEY and CDR2 SVGAGI. Losses at the gene ends were 5 bases for V and 6 bases for J; bases not matched to a gene: 5. The CDR3 sequence is CASSPDRGGQPQHF. The CDR3 nucleotides read TGTGCCAGCAGTCCGGACAGGGGCGGTCAGCCCCAGCATTTT.

The V call is TRBV7-8, the J call TRBJ1-4, with 8 nucleotides matching TRBD1. V trimming: 4 bases; J trimming: 8 bases; junction bases outside the gene matches: 9. The germline CDR1 and CDR2 sequences are SGHVS and FQNEAQ. CDR3 length: 15 residues. CDR3 sequence (DNA): TGTGCCAGCAGCTCACCACAGGGGGGCAGGGAAAAACTGTTTTTT. Protein: CASSSPQGGREKLFF. Full variable domain (rest looked up from reference TRBV7-8 and TRBJ1-4): GAGVSQSPRYKVAKRGQDVALRCDPISGHVSLFWYQQALGQGPEFLTYFQNEAQLDKSGLPSDRFFAERPEGSVSTLKIQRTQQEDSAVYLCASSSPQGGREKLFFGSGTQLSVL.

The V gene is TRBV6-1, the J gene TRBJ1-1; possibly TRBD1 for D (6 bases). The CDR3 extends over 13 amino acids. Per the germline V gene, CDR1 is MNHNS and CDR2 is SASEGT. The ends were cut back, 5 bases at V and 6 bases at J, with 13 bases in the middle. For the CDR3, the DNA is TGTGCCAGCAGTACTATCCAGGGGCCTGAAGCTTTCTTT. This gives the protein CASSTIQGPEAFF.

The chain carries TRBV19 and TRBJ1-1; the D is unclear. The V and J ends lost 3 bases and 1 base respectively, with 6 bases between them. The CDR3 covers 13 residues. Germline assignment: CDR1 LNHDA and CDR2 SQIVND (reference sequence). CDR3 nucleotides: TGTGCCAGTAGTATTTGGAGGAACACTGAAGCTTTCTTT. It specifies CASSIWRNTEAFF. Drawing the rest from reference TRBV19 and TRBJ1-1, the complete variable domain is DGGITQSPKYLFRKEGQNVTLSCEQNLNHDAMYWYRQDPGQGLRLIYYSQIVNDFQKGDIAEGYSVSREKKESFPLTVTSAQKNPTAFYLCASSIWRNTEAFFGQGTRLTVV.

V is TRBV2 and J is TRBJ2-5; perhaps TRBD1 as D (7 bases). Deletions cut 8 bases from V and 5 bases from J, with 21 bases between. Per the germline V gene, CDR1 is SNHLY and CDR2 is FYNNEI. This CDR3 is built from 15 residues. The CDR3 reads CASGGTVGLVETQYF. The CDR3 DNA sequence: TGTGCCAGCGGAGGGACAGTGGGGTTGGTGGAGACCCAGTACTTC.

The rearrangement uses TRBV18 and TRBJ1-1, with 11 positions matching TRBD1. V shed 6 bases and J 5 bases; nucleotides not matched to a gene: 5. The germline V gene has CDR1 KGHSH and CDR2 LQKENI. The CDR3 runs to 14 residues. The CDR3 DNA reads TGTGCCAGCTCTCGGGACAGGGGGGATACTGAAGCTTTCTTT. This gives the protein CASSRDRGDTEAFF.

The rearrangement joins TRBV9 to TRBJ2-2, with D perhaps TRBD2 (5 bases). CDR3 length equals 12 residues. Germline CDR1 is SGDLS and CDR2 is YYNGEE. Between the trimmed V and J ends, which lost 5 bases and 5 bases, there was a span of 7 bases. DNA for the CDR3: TGTGCCAGCAGTGGCGGGACCGGGGAGCTGTTTTTT. Its protein product is CASSGGTGELFF.

A word on this clone: A junction boundary mismatches the germline segment, possibly from a read error. V gene TRBV6-5 combines with J gene TRBJ2-3; D might be TRBD2 (6 bases). CDR1 is MNHEY and CDR2 is SVGAGI in the germline V gene. The CDR3 consists of 13 residues. For the CDR3, the DNA is TGTGCCAGCAGTACGGGAGCCACAGATAAGCAGTATTTT. Translated: CASSTGATDKQYF.

V usage is TRBV14 and J usage is TRBJ1-3, with 7 bases identical to TRBD1. CDR3 length: 15 residues. Trimming took 1 base from V and 4 from J; bases not matched to a gene: 4. CDR1 and CDR2 (germline): SGHDN, FVKESK. In DNA form, the CDR3 reads TGTGCCAGCAGCCAAGTATTGGGACAGGGAAACACCATATATTTT. Protein: CASSQVLGQGNTIYF.

V gene TRBV7-6 combines with J gene TRBJ2-7, with D tentatively TRBD2 (5 bases). The CDR3 runs to 16 residues. Germline V CDR1 and CDR2: SGHVS, FNYEAQ. Trimming removed 1 base from V and 1 base from J, with 14 bases in between. The CDR3 here is CASSLGAVTDSYEQYF. CDR3 DNA: TGTGCCAGCAGCTTAGGAGCGGTAACTGATTCCTACGAGCAGTACTTC. Filled out from reference TRBV7-6 and TRBJ2-7, the complete variable domain reads GAGVSQSPRYKVTKRGQDVALRCDPISGHVSLYWYRQALGQGPEFLTYFNYEAQQDKSGLPNDRFSAERPEGSISTLTIQRTEQRDSAMYRCASSLGAVTDSYEQYFGPGTRLTVT.